The clone carrying this T cell receptor (beta chain) was observed many times. Its specificity is not known. The read terminates 3 residues before the CDR3 end, so the remaining end is supplied by the germline J gene. Libraries were prepared by immunoSEQ multiplex PCR; TCRdb keeps only in-frame clonotypes and omits some of them. Sampling found 25,000 to 35,000 clones, none seen once. Per the germline V gene, CDR1 is DFQATT and CDR2 is SNEGSKA (reference sequence). V shed 6 bases and J 6 bases; nucleotides not matched to a gene: 14. This CDR3 is 15 amino acids long. The data belong to a study of T cell clonality in common variable immunodeficiency. Study-level points and caveats: In common variable immunodeficiency, TCR beta chains reportedly carried fewer deletions and N-nucleotide insertions. CVID subjects showed higher TCRbeta clonality than healthy controls.

This clonotype was sampled from a human donor with common variable immunodeficiency. The rearrangement uses TRBV20-1 and TRBJ1-2, with 9 positions matching TRBD1. Material for sequencing was peripheral blood mononuclear cells. This chain's CDR3 is CSARGIGQGNNGYTF. The DNA read from the CDR3 is TGCAGTGCACGAGGAATTGGACAGGGGAATAATGGC.